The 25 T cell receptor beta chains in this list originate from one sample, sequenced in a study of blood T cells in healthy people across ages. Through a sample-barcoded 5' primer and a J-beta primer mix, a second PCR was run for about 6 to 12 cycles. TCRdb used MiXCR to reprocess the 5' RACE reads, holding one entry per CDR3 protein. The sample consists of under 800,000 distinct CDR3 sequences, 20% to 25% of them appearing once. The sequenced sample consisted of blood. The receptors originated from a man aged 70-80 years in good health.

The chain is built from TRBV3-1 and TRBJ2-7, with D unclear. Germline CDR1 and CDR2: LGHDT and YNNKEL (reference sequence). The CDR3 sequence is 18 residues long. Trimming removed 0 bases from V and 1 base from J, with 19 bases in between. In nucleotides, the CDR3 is TGTGCCAGCAGCCAAGATCCTTGGACCCTACAGAGTTCCTACGAGCAGTACTTC. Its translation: CASSQDPWTLQSSYEQYF.

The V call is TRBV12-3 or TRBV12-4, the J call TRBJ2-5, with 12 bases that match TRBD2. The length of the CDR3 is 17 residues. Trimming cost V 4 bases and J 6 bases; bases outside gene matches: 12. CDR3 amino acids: CASSSRLGLAGKQTQYF. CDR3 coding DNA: TGTGCCAGCAGTTCCCGGCTGGGACTAGCGGGTAAACAGACCCAGTACTTC.

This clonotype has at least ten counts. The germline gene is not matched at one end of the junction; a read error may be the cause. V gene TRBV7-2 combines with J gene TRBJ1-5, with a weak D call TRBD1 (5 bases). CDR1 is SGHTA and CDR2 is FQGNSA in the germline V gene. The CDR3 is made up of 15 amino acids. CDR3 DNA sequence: TGCGCCAGCAGCCTAGGGGTCTATAGCAATCAGCCCCAGCATTTT. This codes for CASSLGVYSNQPQHF.

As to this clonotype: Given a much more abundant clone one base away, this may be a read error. The CDR3 DNA reads TGTGCCAGCGGTTGGACTAGCGGGGGCTACGAGCAGTACTTC. It is translated as CASGWTSGGYEQYF. The gene calls are TRBV6-6 and TRBJ2-7; 13 nucleotides match TRBD2. Germline V CDR1 and CDR2: MNHNY, SVGAGI (reference sequence). The V and J ends lost 8 bases and 3 bases, in that order; junction bases with no gene match: 4. The CDR3 spans 14 residues.

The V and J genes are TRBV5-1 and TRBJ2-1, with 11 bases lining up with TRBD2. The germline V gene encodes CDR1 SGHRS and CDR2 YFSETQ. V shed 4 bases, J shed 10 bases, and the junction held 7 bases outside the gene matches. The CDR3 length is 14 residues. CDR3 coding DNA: TGCGCCAGCAGCCAGACTAGCGGGATGCGGGAGCAGTTCTTC. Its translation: CASSQTSGMREQFF. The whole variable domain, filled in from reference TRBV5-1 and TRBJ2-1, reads KAGVTQTPRYLIKTRGQQVTLSCSPISGHRSVSWYQQTPGQGLQFLFEYFSETQRNKGNFPGRFSGRQFSNSRSEMNVSTLELGDSALYLCASSQTSGMREQFFGPGTRLTVL.

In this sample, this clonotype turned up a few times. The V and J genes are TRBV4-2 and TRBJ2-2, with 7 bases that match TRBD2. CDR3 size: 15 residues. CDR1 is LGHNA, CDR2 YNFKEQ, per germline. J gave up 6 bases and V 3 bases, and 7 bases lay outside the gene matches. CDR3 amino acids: CASSQESGVPGELFF. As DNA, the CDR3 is TGTGCCAGCAGCCAGGAAAGCGGGGTCCCCGGGGAGCTGTTTTTT.

The CDR3 nucleotides read TGTGCCAGCAGGCGACTAGCGGGAGGAGGAGATACGCAGTATTTT. Protein sequence: CASRRLAGGGDTQYF. V and J are TRBV7-9 and TRBJ2-3; 13 bases are shared with TRBD2. Germline loops: CDR1 SEHNR, CDR2 FQNEAQ (reference sequence). Losses at the gene ends were 6 bases for V and 5 bases for J; bases not matched to a gene: 5. There are 15 residues in the CDR3.

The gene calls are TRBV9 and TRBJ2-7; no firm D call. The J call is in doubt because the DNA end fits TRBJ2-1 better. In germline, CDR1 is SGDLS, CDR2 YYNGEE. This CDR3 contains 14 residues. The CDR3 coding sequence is TGTGCCAGCAGCGTATCACGGCCCGACAATGAGCAGTTCTTC. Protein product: CASSVSRPDNEQFF.

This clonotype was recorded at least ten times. CDR3 in DNA: TGTGCCATCAGCTCGGGACAAACGGGAGCCAAAAACATTCAGTACTTC. It translates to CAISSGQTGAKNIQYF. The rearrangement links TRBV10-3 to TRBJ2-4, with a weak D call TRBD1 (6 bases). Germline-derived CDR1 and CDR2 are ENHRY and SYGVKD. Deletions cut 6 bases from V and 0 bases from J, with 15 bases between. The CDR3 covers 16 residues.

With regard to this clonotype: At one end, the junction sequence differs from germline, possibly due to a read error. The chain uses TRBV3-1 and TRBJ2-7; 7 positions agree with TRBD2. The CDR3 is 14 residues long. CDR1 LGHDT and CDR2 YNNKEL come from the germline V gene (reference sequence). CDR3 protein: CAGSQGGRAYEQYF. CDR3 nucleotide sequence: TGTGCCGGCAGCCAAGGTGGGAGGGCCTACGAGCAGTACTTC.

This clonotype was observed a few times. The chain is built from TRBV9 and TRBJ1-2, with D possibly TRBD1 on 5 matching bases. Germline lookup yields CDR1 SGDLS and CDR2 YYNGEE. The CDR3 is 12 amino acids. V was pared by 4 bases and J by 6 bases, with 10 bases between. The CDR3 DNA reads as TGTGCCAGCAGCCAGGGACTTCATGGCTACACCTTC. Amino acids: CASSQGLHGYTF.

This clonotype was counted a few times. CDR3 protein: CASSLDRWHSKLFF. CDR3 bases: TGTGCCAGTAGTCTCGACAGGTGGCATTCGAAACTGTTTTTT. The chain is built from TRBV19 and TRBJ1-4, with a possible D match to TRBD1 (6 bases). The germline gives CDR1 LNHDA, CDR2 SQIVND (reference sequence). This CDR3 has 14 amino acids. V was cut by 5 bases and J by 11 bases, with 18 bases left in between.

The CDR3 DNA reads as TGCGCCAGCAGCCAGAGGCCCGAGGGGACTGAAGCTTTCTTT. The encoded protein is CASSQRPEGTEAFF. This chain joins TRBV4-1 and TRBJ1-1, with TRBD1 as a possible D gene (5 bases). This CDR3 comprises 14 residues. Germline lookup yields CDR1 MGHRA and CDR2 YSYEKL. The germline V and J ends were trimmed by 3 bases and 5 bases, with 13 bases remaining between them.

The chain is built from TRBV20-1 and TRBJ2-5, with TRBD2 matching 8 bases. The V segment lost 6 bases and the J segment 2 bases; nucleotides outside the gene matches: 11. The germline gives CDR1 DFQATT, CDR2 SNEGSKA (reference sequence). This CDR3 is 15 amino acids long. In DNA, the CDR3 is TGCAGTGCCACCGGGACTAGAGGCTCACAAGAGACCCAGTACTTC. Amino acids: CSATGTRGSQETQYF.

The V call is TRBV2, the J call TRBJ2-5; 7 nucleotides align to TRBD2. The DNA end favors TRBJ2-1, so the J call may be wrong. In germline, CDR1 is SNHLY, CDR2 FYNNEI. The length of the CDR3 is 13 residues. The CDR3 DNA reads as TGTGCCAGCAGGGAGGGAGGGAACAATGAGCAGTTCTTC. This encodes CASREGGNNEQFF.

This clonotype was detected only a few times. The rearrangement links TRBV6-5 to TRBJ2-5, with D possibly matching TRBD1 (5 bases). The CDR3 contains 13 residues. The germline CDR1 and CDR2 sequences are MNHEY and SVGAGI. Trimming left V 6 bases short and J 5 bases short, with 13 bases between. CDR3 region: CASRQGYRETQYF. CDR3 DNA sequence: TGTGCCAGCAGACAAGGGTACAGGGAGACCCAGTACTTC.

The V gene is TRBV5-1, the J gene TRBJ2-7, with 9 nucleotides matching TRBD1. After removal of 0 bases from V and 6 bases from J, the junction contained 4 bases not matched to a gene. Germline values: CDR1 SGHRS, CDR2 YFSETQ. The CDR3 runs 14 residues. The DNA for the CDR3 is TGCGCCAGCAGCTTGGGGACAGGGGTCCGCGAGCAGTACTTC. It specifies CASSLGTGVREQYF. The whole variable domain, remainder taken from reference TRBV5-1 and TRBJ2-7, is KAGVTQTPRYLIKTRGQQVTLSCSPISGHRSVSWYQQTPGQGLQFLFEYFSETQRNKGNFPGRFSGRQFSNSRSEMNVSTLELGDSALYLCASSLGTGVREQYFGPGTRLTVT.

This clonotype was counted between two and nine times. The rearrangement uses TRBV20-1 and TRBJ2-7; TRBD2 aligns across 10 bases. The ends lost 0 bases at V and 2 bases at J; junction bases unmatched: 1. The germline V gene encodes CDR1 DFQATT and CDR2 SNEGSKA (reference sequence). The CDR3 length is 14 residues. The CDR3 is CSARDGTSAYEQYF. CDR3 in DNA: TGCAGTGCTAGAGATGGGACTAGCGCCTACGAGCAGTACTTC.

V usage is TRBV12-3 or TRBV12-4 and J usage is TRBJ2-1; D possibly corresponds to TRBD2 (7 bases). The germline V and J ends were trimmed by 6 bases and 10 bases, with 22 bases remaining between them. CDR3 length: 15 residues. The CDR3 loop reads CASSQGGAGVGEQFF. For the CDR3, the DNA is TGTGCCAGCAGCCAAGGGGGTGCGGGAGTTGGGGAGCAGTTCTTC.

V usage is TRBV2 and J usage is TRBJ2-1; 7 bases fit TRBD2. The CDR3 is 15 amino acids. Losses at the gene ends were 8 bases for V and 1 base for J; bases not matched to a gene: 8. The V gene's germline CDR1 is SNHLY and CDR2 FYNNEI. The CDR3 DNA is TGTGCCAGCTACGCCGGGACTACATCCTACAATGAGCAGTTCTTC. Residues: CASYAGTTSYNEQFF.

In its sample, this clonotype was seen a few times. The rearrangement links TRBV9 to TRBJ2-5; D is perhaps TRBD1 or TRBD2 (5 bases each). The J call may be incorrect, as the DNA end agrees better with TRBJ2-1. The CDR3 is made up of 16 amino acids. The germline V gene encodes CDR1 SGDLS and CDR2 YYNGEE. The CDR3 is CASSAQPGPVILEQFF. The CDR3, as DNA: TGTGCCAGCAGCGCTCAACCGGGACCAGTCATCCTTGAGCAGTTCTTC.

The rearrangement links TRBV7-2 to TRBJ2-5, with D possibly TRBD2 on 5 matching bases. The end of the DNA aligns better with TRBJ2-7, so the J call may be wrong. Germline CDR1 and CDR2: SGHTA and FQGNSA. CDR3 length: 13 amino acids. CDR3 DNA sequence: TGTGCCAGCAGCTTAGGAGGGCCAGGCGAGCAGTACTTC. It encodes CASSLGGPGEQYF.

In DNA form, the CDR3 reads TGCAGTGCTAGAGAGATCAGGGGCTACGAGCAGTACTTC. This sequence encodes CSAREIRGYEQYF. The chain joins TRBV20-1 to TRBJ2-5; a possible D gene is TRBD1 (6 bases). The closer fit of TRBJ2-7 to the DNA end suggests the J call may be wrong. Germline loops: CDR1 DFQATT, CDR2 SNEGSKA (reference sequence). This CDR3 spans 13 amino acids.

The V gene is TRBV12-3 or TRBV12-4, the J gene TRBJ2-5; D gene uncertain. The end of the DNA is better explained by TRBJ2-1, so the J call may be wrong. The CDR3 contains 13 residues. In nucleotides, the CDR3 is TGTGCCAGCAGTTATCAATTATCGAATGAGCAGTTCTTC. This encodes CASSYQLSNEQFF.

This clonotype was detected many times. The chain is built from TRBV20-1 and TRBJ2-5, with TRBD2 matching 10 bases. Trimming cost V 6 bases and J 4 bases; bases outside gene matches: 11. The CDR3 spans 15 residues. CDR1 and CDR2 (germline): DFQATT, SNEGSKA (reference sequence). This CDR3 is CSATGLAEGGETQYF. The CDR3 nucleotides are TGCAGTGCCACAGGACTAGCGGAAGGGGGAGAGACCCAGTACTTC.